This is a list of T cell receptor beta chains from one sample in a study of beta chain features in type 1 diabetes. Only in-frame clones appear in the TCRdb table, and some are missing; sequencing was by immunoSEQ multiplex PCR. The sample has 250,000 to 350,000 clones, 13% to 15% seen once. The sequencing sample was made of central memory CD4+ T cells from blood. These receptors were obtained from a man younger than 45 in good health. Each CDR3 is given with its conserved first and last residue. Each record gives: V gene, clone size, D gene, J gene, CDR3 length, CDR3 DNA, CDR3 protein. A D gene is named only where the DNA matches it firmly. Clone sizes are given selectively: once, few, many, or a class where the clone is expanded.

V: TRBV19; size: .; D: .; J: TRBJ2-2; length: 16; DNA: TGTGCCAGTAGGCCTTTCGAGGGGGCGAACACCGGGGAGCTGTTTTTT; CDR3: CASRPFEGANTGELFF
V: TRBV4-1; size: many; D: .; J: TRBJ2-3; length: 13; DNA: TGCGCCAGCAGCCAAGAGTTTGGGGATACGCAGTATTTT; CDR3: CASSQEFGDTQYF
V: TRBV30; size: many; D: .; J: TRBJ1-1; length: 12; DNA: TGTGCCTGGAATCGGTTGAACACTGAAGCTTTCTTT; CDR3: CAWNRLNTEAFF
V: TRBV11-3; size: .; D: .; J: TRBJ1-2; length: 14; DNA: TGTGCCAGCAGCCCGGGACGTTGGGGGCACGGCTACACCTTC; CDR3: CASSPGRWGHGYTF
V: TRBV7-9; size: few; D: TRBD2; J: TRBJ2-5; length: 16; DNA: TGTGCCAGCAGCTTAGGAACTAGCGGGGGACAAGAGACCCAGTACTTC; CDR3: CASSLGTSGGQETQYF
V: TRBV6-1; size: .; D: .; J: TRBJ1-1; length: 12; DNA: TGTGCCAGCAGGTACGGAGGGTTGGAAGCTTTCTTT; CDR3: CASRYGGLEAFF
V: TRBV7-6; size: .; D: TRBD2; J: TRBJ2-5; length: 15; DNA: TGTGCCAGCAGCTTAGAAGTGCGGGGGCAAGAGACCCAGTACTTC; CDR3: CASSLEVRGQETQYF
V: TRBV25-1; size: few; D: TRBD1; J: TRBJ1-1; length: 13; DNA: TGTGCCAGCAGGGACAGGGCGGGCACTGAAGCTTTCTTT; CDR3: CASRDRAGTEAFF
V: TRBV27; size: .; D: TRBD2; J: TRBJ2-2; length: 15; DNA: TGTGCCAGCCTACATCAGCGGGGAAGGGTCGGGGAGCTGTTTTTT; CDR3: CASLHQRGRVGELFF
V: TRBV5-4; size: few; D: TRBD2; J: TRBJ2-7; length: 14; DNA: TGTGCCAGCAGCCTCGGGACTAGGGTCTACGAGCAGTACTTC; CDR3: CASSLGTRVYEQYF
V: TRBV7-2; size: few; D: TRBD2; J: TRBJ2-5; length: 14; DNA: TGTGCCAGCGTCCTAGCGGGAGTTGGCGAGACCCAGTACTTC; CDR3: CASVLAGVGETQYF
V: TRBV7-9; size: many; D: .; J: TRBJ2-3; length: 14; DNA: TGTGCCAGCAGCCCTCTGGGGTTCGGGGATACGCAGTATTTT; CDR3: CASSPLGFGDTQYF
V: TRBV4-1; size: few; D: .; J: TRBJ2-3; length: 17; DNA: TGCGCCAGCAGCCAAGATATAAAGGTGTGGGGCACAGATACGCAGTATTTT; CDR3: CASSQDIKVWGTDTQYF
V: TRBV9; size: few; D: TRBD1; J: TRBJ2-1; length: 18; DNA: TGTGCCAGCAGCGTAGGGAACAGGGGGCGGCGGGTAGGGGATGAGCAGTTCTTC; CDR3: CASSVGNRGRRVGDEQFF
V: TRBV7-9; size: few; D: .; J: TRBJ2-3; length: 16; DNA: TGTGCCAGCAGCCCCCGACCTGGATGGGGCACAGATACGCAGTATTTT; CDR3: CASSPRPGWGTDTQYF
V: TRBV18; size: .; D: TRBD1; J: TRBJ1-2; length: 16; DNA: TGTGCCAGCTCACAATCACAGGGGGGACTAAACTATGGCTACACCTTC; CDR3: CASSQSQGGLNYGYTF
V: TRBV29-1; size: few; D: .; J: TRBJ2-1; length: 15; DNA: TGCAGCGTTGCATGGGGGGCTTCTCTGGTGAATGAGCAGTTCTTC; CDR3: CSVAWGASLVNEQFF
V: TRBV5-1; size: .; D: .; J: TRBJ1-2; length: 13; DNA: TGCGCCAGCAGTCGAGGCGGGGACTATGGCTACACCTTC; CDR3: CASSRGGDYGYTF
V: TRBV6-6; size: .; D: .; J: TRBJ2-1; length: 15; DNA: TGTGCCAGCAGTCGGGATTCTAGCTCCTACAATGAGCAGTTCTTC; CDR3: CASSRDSSSYNEQFF
V: TRBV20-1; size: .; D: .; J: TRBJ2-3; length: 11; DNA: TGCAGTGCTGTGACAGGTGGTACGCAGTATTTT; CDR3: CSAVTGGTQYF
V: TRBV4-3; size: .; D: TRBD1; J: TRBJ1-4; length: 16; DNA: TGCGCCAGCAGCCAAGGAATAGGGCAGGGGGGGGAAAAACTGTTTTTT; CDR3: CASSQGIGQGGEKLFF
V: TRBV10-1; size: .; D: .; J: TRBJ2-1; length: 15; DNA: TGCGCCAGCAGTCGACAGACGGGCGGGGACGATGAGCAGTTCTTC; CDR3: CASSRQTGGDDEQFF
V: TRBV7-2; size: few; D: TRBD1; J: TRBJ2-7; length: 15; DNA: TGTGCCAGCAGCTTAACAAGGGACAGGGGCTACGAGCAGTACTTC; CDR3: CASSLTRDRGYEQYF
V: TRBV15; size: few; D: .; J: TRBJ2-2; length: 15; DNA: TGTGCCACCAGCAGAGATAAGACGGGGATCGGGGAGCTGTTTTTT; CDR3: CATSRDKTGIGELFF
V: TRBV5-1; size: few; D: TRBD2; J: TRBJ2-3; length: 14; DNA: TGCGCCAGTGGACTAGAAACTATCACAGATACGCAGTATTTT; CDR3: CASGLETITDTQYF
V: TRBV19; size: .; D: .; J: TRBJ2-3; length: 13; DNA: TGTGCCAGTAGTATCCAGGATGGGGATACGCAGTATTTT; CDR3: CASSIQDGDTQYF
V: TRBV5-1; size: .; D: .; J: TRBJ1-5; length: 15; DNA: TGCGCCAGCAGCTTGGGGCCTTATAGCAATCAGCCCCAGCATTTT; CDR3: CASSLGPYSNQPQHF
V: TRBV11-2; size: .; D: .; J: TRBJ1-1; length: 11; DNA: TGTGCCAGCAGCCGCAGCCTCGGAGCTTTCTTT; CDR3: CASSRSLGAFF
V: TRBV7-2; size: .; D: .; J: TRBJ1-6; length: 13; DNA: TGTGCCAGCAGGGAACAGGGAAATTCACCCCTCCACTTT; CDR3: CASREQGNSPLHF
V: TRBV4-1; size: .; D: .; J: TRBJ2-5; length: 15; DNA: TGCGCCAGCAGCCAATCCGGCCTAGCTTGGGAGACCCAGTACTTC; CDR3: CASSQSGLAWETQYF
V: TRBV25-1; size: .; D: .; J: TRBJ2-1; length: 15; DNA: TGTGCCAGCAGCGGCCTGAGACAGCAATACAATGAGCAGTTCTTC; CDR3: CASSGLRQQYNEQFF
V: TRBV11-2; size: few; D: .; J: TRBJ1-5; length: 15; DNA: TGTGCCAGCAGCTTAGAGTCAGGGAGGAATCAGCCCCAGCATTTT; CDR3: CASSLESGRNQPQHF
V: TRBV7-2; size: .; D: .; J: TRBJ2-1; length: 10; DNA: TGTGCCAGCAGCTTAATTGCGCAGTTCTTC; CDR3: CASSLIAQFF
V: TRBV7-6; size: few; D: .; J: TRBJ2-5; length: 14; DNA: TGTGCCAGCATGACCGGGGGGCTGGGGGAGACCCAGTACTTC; CDR3: CASMTGGLGETQYF
V: TRBV5-1; size: few; D: .; J: TRBJ1-2; length: 14; DNA: TGCGCCAGCAGACGGGACTTTGAAGTCTATGGCTACACCTTC; CDR3: CASRRDFEVYGYTF
V: TRBV6-5; size: .; D: TRBD2; J: TRBJ2-1; length: 14; DNA: TGTGCCAGCAGGGCTAGCGGTACCTACAATGAGCAGTTCTTC; CDR3: CASRASGTYNEQFF
V: TRBV29-1; size: .; D: .; J: TRBJ1-1; length: 13; DNA: TGCAGCGGGAATAAGGGGGGAAACACTGAAGCTTTCTTT; CDR3: CSGNKGGNTEAFF
V: TRBV6-1; size: .; D: .; J: TRBJ1-3; length: 14; DNA: TGTGCAAGTAGCAGGGACCCAAATGGAAACACCATATATTTT; CDR3: CASSRDPNGNTIYF
V: TRBV30; size: .; D: TRBD2; J: TRBJ2-1; length: 13; DNA: TGTGCCATCCTAGCGGGGGTACACAATGAGCAGTTCTTC; CDR3: CAILAGVHNEQFF
V: TRBV7-7; size: few; D: .; J: TRBJ2-5; length: 13; DNA: TGTGCCAGCAGCTTAGGCCCGGGAGAGACCCAGTACTTC; CDR3: CASSLGPGETQYF
V: TRBV6-4; size: .; D: TRBD2; J: TRBJ2-2; length: 16; DNA: TGTGCCAGCAGTCAGTTGGCGGGAGGATTGACCGGGGAGCTGTTTTTT; CDR3: CASSQLAGGLTGELFF
V: TRBV7-2; size: .; D: .; J: TRBJ2-6; length: 16; DNA: TGTGCCAGCAGTCGTGGGGGTGGCTCTGGGGCCAACGTCCTGACTTTC; CDR3: CASSRGGGSGANVLTF
V: TRBV7-9; size: many; D: .; J: TRBJ2-1; length: 11; DNA: TGTGCCAGCACACTATACAATGAGCAGTTCTTC; CDR3: CASTLYNEQFF
V: TRBV18; size: few; D: .; J: TRBJ1-2; length: 12; DNA: TGTGCCAGCTCCCTCAGGGATTCGGGCTACACCTTC; CDR3: CASSLRDSGYTF